Listed below are T cell receptor beta chains from one sample, sequenced in a study of shared clonotypes between healthy human individuals. The method was immunoSEQ multiplex PCR; TCRdb's version includes in-frame clones alone and lacks a portion of them. Of millions of clones in the sample, more than 80% are singletons; the top ten hold about 0.13%. Sequencing was performed on naive CD4+ T cells sorted from blood. These receptor sequences come from a man aged 18 to 29 in good health. CDR3s include the opening cysteine and the closing phenylalanine or tryptophan. D genes are given only for firm matches. Clone size is shown for a subset of rows, as once, few, many or a class of expanded clone.

>TRBV13|TRBJ1-3|NA|NA
CASSTRTGSSGNTIYF
TGTGCCAGCAGCACCCGGACGGGGAGCTCTGGAAACACCATATATTTT
>TRBV5-1|TRBJ2-2|NA|NA
CASSLFSTNTGELFF
TGCGCCAGCAGCTTGTTTAGCACGAACACCGGGGAGCTGTTTTTT
>TRBV6-6|TRBJ2-5|NA|NA
CASSYSWPGRETQYF
TGTGCCAGCAGTTACTCGTGGCCGGGGAGGGAGACCCAGTACTTC
>TRBV10-1|TRBJ2-3|NA|TRBD2
CASSAGTSGGGNTQYF
TGCGCCAGCAGCGCCGGGACTAGCGGGGGGGGAAATACGCAGTATTTT
>TRBV10-1|TRBJ1-5|NA|TRBD1
CASSEVSTGASNQPQHF
TGCGCCAGCAGTGAAGTTTCGACAGGGGCCTCCAATCAGCCCCAGCATTTT
>TRBV9|TRBJ1-1|few|TRBD1
CASSSYRGRNTEAFF
TGTGCCAGCAGCTCATACAGGGGTAGGAACACTGAAGCTTTCTTT
>TRBV10-3|TRBJ2-1|NA|TRBD2
CAITERGLVGNNEQFF
TGTGCCATCACCGAGAGGGGACTAGTAGGTAACAATGAGCAGTTCTTC
>TRBV21-1|TRBJ2-5|NA|NA
CASSKESERQETQYF
TGTGCCAGCAGCAAAGAAAGCGAGCGTCAGGAGACCCAGTACTTC
>TRBV4-3|TRBJ1-5|NA|NA
CASSQRRVSGNQPQHF
TGCGCCAGCAGCCAACGCAGGGTTTCGGGCAATCAGCCCCAGCATTTT
>TRBV7-9|TRBJ1-1|NA|NA
CASSFDGGTEAFF
TGTGCCAGCAGCTTCGACGGGGGCACTGAAGCTTTCTTT
>TRBV4-2|TRBJ2-7|NA|NA
CASSQAVGDSYEQYF
TGTGCCAGCAGCCAAGCGGTGGGAGACTCCTACGAGCAGTACTTC
>TRBV5-1|TRBJ1-3|NA|NA
CASSLGGSSGNTIYF
TGCGCCAGCAGCTTGGGTGGGAGCTCTGGAAACACCATATATTTT
>TRBV7-2|TRBJ1-5|NA|NA
CASSLDRSYSNQPQHF
TGTGCCAGCAGCTTAGATCGTAGTTATAGCAATCAGCCCCAGCATTTT
>TRBV28|TRBJ2-7|NA|NA
CASSFPGTSEQYF
TGTGCCAGCAGTTTCCCCGGGACATCCGAGCAGTACTTC
>TRBV5-1|TRBJ2-7|NA|TRBD1
CASGSQGARDEQYF
TGCGCCAGCGGGTCACAGGGGGCGCGAGACGAGCAGTACTTC
>TRBV6-6|TRBJ2-7|once|TRBD2
CASRGASGRWSYEQYF
TGTGCCAGCAGGGGGGCTAGCGGGAGATGGTCCTACGAGCAGTACTTC